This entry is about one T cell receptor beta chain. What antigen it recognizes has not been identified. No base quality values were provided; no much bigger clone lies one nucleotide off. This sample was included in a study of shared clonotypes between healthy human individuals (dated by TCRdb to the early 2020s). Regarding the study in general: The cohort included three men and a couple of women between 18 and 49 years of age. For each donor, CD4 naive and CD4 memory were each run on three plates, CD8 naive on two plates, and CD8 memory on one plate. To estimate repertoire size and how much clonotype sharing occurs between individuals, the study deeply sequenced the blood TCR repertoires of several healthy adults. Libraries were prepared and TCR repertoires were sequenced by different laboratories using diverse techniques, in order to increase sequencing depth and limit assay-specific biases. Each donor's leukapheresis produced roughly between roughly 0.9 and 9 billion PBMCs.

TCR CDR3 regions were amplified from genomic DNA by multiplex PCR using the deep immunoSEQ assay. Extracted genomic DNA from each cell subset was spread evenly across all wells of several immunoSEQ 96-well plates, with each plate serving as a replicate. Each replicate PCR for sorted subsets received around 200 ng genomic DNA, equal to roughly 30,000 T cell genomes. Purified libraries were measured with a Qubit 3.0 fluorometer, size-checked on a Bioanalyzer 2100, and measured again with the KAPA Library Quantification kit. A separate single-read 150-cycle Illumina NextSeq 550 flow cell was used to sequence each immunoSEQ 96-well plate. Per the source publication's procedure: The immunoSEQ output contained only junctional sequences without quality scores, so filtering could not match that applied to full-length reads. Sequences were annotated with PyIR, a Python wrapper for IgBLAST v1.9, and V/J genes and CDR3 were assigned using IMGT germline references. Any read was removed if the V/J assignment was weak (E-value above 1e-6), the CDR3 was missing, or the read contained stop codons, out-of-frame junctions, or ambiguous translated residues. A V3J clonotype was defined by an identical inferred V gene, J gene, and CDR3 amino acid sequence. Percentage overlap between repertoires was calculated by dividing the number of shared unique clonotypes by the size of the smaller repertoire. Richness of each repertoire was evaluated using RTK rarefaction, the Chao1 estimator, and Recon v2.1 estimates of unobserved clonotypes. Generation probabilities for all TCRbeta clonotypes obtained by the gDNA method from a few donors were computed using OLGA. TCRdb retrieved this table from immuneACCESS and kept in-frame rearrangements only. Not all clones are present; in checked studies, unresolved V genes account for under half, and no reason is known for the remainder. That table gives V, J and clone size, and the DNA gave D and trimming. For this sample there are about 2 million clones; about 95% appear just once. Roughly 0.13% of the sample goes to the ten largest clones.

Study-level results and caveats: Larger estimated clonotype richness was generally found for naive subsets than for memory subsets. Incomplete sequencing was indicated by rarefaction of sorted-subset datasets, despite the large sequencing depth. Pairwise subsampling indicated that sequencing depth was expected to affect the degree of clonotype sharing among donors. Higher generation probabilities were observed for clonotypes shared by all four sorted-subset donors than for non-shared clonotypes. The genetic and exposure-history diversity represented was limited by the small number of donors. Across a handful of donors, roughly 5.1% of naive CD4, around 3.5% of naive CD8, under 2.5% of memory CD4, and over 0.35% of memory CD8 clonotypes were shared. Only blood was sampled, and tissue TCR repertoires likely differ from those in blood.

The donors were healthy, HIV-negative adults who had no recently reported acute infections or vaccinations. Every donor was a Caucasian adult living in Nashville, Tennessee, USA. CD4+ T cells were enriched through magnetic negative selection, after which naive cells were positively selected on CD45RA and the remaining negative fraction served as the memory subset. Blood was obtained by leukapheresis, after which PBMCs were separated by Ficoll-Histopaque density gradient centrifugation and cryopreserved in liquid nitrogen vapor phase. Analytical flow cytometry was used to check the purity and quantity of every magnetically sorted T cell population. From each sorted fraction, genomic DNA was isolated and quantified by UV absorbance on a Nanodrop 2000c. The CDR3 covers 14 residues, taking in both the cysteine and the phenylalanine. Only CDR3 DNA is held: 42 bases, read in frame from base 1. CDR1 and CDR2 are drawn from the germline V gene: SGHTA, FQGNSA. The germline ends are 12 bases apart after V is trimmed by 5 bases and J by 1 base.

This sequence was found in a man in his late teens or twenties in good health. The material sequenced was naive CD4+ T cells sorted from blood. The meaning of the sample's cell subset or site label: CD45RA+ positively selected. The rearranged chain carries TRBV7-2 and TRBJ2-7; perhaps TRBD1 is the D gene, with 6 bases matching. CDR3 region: CASSLRDTSYEQYF. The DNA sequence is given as TGTGCCAGCAGCCTCCGGGACACTTCCTACGAGCAGTACTTC.